This TCR beta chain was recovered during a study of blood T cell repertoires in COVID-19. The overall study: Samples taken during acute and convalescent COVID-19 were collected in the United States, Italy and Spain. T cells, B-cell-depleted T cells, or PBMCs supplied cDNA or gDNA.

This CDR3 has 17 residues. Germline V lookup: CDR1 MDHEN, CDR2 SYDVKM. V was cut by 8 bases and J by 2 bases, with 22 bases left in between. In the authors' workflow: Amplified reference gene primers provided the basis for estimating nucleated cell counts. Sequenced by immunoSEQ multiplex PCR; TCRdb stores in-frame clones only, minus some. The V and J calls and clone size come from that table; D and trimming were worked out from the DNA. The sample consists of roughly 100,000 clones, roughly 71% of them appearing once. What was sequenced was peripheral blood. The source is a man of 80 years or more with acute or convalescent COVID-19. This chain joins TRBV28 and TRBJ1-5; D is unresolved. The CDR3 DNA reads as TGTGCCAGCCGAGACTTCCCTCGGGGATACGGCAATCAGCCCCAGCATTTT. It encodes CASRDFPRGYGNQPQHF. The variable domain in full, with the rest retrieved from reference TRBV28 and TRBJ1-5, is DVKVTQSSRYLVKRTGEKVFLECVQDMDHENMFWYRQDPGLGLRLIYFSYDVKMKEKGDIPEGYSVSREKKERFSLILESASTNQTSMYLCASRDFPRGYGNQPQHFGDGTRLSIL.